The 22 T cell receptor beta chains reported below all come from one sample, sequenced in a study of cytomegalovirus exposure and HLA in healthy donors. Both 60 Vbeta primers and 13 Jbeta primers went into the PCR. Only in-frame clones appear in the TCRdb table, and some are missing; sequencing was by immunoSEQ multiplex PCR. The sample carries 55,000 to 75,000 clones, 60% to 65% recorded once. The specimen was PBMCs. Receptor source: a man aged 30-40 years in good health and CMV-seronegative.

The chain couples TRBV6-1 to TRBJ2-7, with 10 positions matching TRBD1. The CDR3 spans 14 residues. Trimming at V came to 6 bases and at J to 1 base, leaving 3 bases not matched to a gene. Germline V CDR1 and CDR2: MNHNS, SASEGT. The CDR3 DNA reads TGTGCCAGCAGGGAGGGACAGGGGTCCTACGAGCAGTACTTC. Translated: CASREGQGSYEQYF.

The chain recombines TRBV7-9 with TRBJ1-4; 7 nucleotides line up with TRBD1. V lost 0 bases, J lost 10 bases, and 8 bases stayed unmatched. From germline, CDR1 is SEHNR and CDR2 FQNEAQ (reference sequence). CDR3 length: 15 amino acids. CDR3 sequence (DNA): TGTGCCAGCAGCTTAGCTGGGCCGGAGGGGGCAAAACTGTTTTTT. This sequence encodes CASSLAGPEGAKLFF.

This clone was seen a handful of times. The CDR3 DNA sequence: TGTGCCAGCAGCCCGAAGACTGCAACTAATGAAAAACTGTTTTTT. It yields the protein CASSPKTATNEKLFF. The chain uses TRBV7-9 and TRBJ1-4; D gene ambiguous. V was clipped by 5 bases and J by 0 bases, with 10 bases between them. The germline V gene encodes CDR1 SEHNR and CDR2 FQNEAQ (reference sequence). The CDR3 is made up of 15 amino acids.

This clone was recorded a few times. The rearrangement uses TRBV29-1 and TRBJ1-6; a weak D match, TRBD1 (6 bases). The germline V gene encodes CDR1 SQVTM and CDR2 ANQGSEA. With 5 bases removed from V and 6 bases from J, the gap between germline ends came to 11 bases. The CDR3 runs to 13 residues. In DNA form, the CDR3 reads TGCAGCGTTCGTATAGGGGGTAATTCACCCCTCCACTTT. Residues: CSVRIGGNSPLHF.

This chain uses TRBV7-8 with TRBJ1-1, with TRBD1 matching 8 bases. Germline V lookup: CDR1 SGHVS, CDR2 FQNEAQ. With 2 bases clipped from V and 2 bases from J, the junction kept 4 bases outside the gene matches. The CDR3 sequence is 15 residues long. CDR3 region: CASSLMDRANTEAFF. In nucleotides, the CDR3 is TGTGCCAGCAGCTTAATGGACAGGGCTAACACTGAAGCTTTCTTT. Full variable domain (rest looked up from reference TRBV7-8 and TRBJ1-1): GAGVSQSPRYKVAKRGQDVALRCDPISGHVSLFWYQQALGQGPEFLTYFQNEAQLDKSGLPSDRFFAERPEGSVSTLKIQRTQQEDSAVYLCASSLMDRANTEAFFGQGTRLTVV.

The chain combines TRBV10-2 with TRBJ2-3; 7 nucleotides agree with TRBD2. This CDR3 has 14 amino acids. Per germline, CDR1 WSHSY and CDR2 SAAADI. V dropped 6 bases and J dropped 3; count of bases not matched to a gene: 6. The CDR3 region is CASSVGGGTDTQYF. CDR3 sequence (DNA): TGCGCCAGCAGCGTCGGCGGGGGAACAGATACGCAGTATTTT.

This clone was seen many times. This chain connects TRBV5-1 to TRBJ1-1; D is unclear. CDR1 is SGHRS, CDR2 YFSETQ, per germline. Trimming stripped 2 bases from V and 1 base from J, with 6 bases between. The CDR3 consists of 13 residues. The CDR3 DNA reads TGCGCCAGCAGCTTTCACAGGAACACTGAAGCTTTCTTT. As protein: CASSFHRNTEAFF.

The J gene is TRBJ2-7, the V gene TRBV4-1, with a tentative D call TRBD2 (6 bases). The CDR3 is 15 residues long. Trimming left V 0 bases short and J 6 bases short, with 15 bases between. CDR1 is MGHRA, CDR2 YSYEKL, per germline. The CDR3 protein is CASSQDRLVLSEQYF. CDR3 nucleotide sequence: TGCGCCAGCAGCCAAGATCGACTAGTTCTATCCGAGCAGTACTTC.

This chain joins TRBV6-5 and TRBJ1-2, with unresolved D. The CDR3 totals 13 residues. Germline CDR1 reads MNHEY; CDR2 reads SVGAGI. Trimming removed 8 bases at V and 1 base at J, with 11 bases between. CDR3 sequence (DNA): TGTGCCAGCTCTTACAGCCTTAACTATGGCTACACCTTC. Its translation is CASSYSLNYGYTF.

This clone has only one observation. The chain has TRBV9 and TRBJ1-1; 10 nucleotides match TRBD1. The CDR3 covers 14 residues. Germline CDR1 is SGDLS and CDR2 is YYNGEE. The trim removed 3 bases at V and 5 bases at J, leaving 4 bases unmatched. CDR3 sequence: CASSETGGRTEAFF. CDR3 nucleotides: TGTGCCAGCAGCGAGACAGGGGGCCGTACTGAAGCTTTCTTT.

The V call is TRBV9, the J call TRBJ1-5; no definite D call. Germline values: CDR1 SGDLS, CDR2 YYNGEE. V gave up 0 bases and J gave up 0 bases, with 19 bases separating them. The CDR3 totals 19 residues. The CDR3 spells CASSVGGGYGDLSNQPQHF. The CDR3 DNA reads as TGTGCCAGCAGCGTAGGCGGAGGCTATGGAGACCTTAGCAATCAGCCCCAGCATTTT. Drawing the rest from reference TRBV9 and TRBJ1-5, the complete variable domain is DSGVTQTPKHLITATGQRVTLRCSPRSGDLSVYWYQQSLDQGLQFLIQYYNGEERAKGNILERFSAQQFPDLHSELNLSSLELGDSALYFCASSVGGGYGDLSNQPQHFGDGTRLSIL.

The rearrangement uses TRBV5-8 and TRBJ2-3, with a tentative D call TRBD1 (5 bases). Per the germline V gene, CDR1 is SGHTS and CDR2 is YDEGEE. V was cut by 3 bases and J by 2 bases, with 13 bases left in between. This CDR3 is 15 amino acids long. This CDR3 reads CASSSPEGVTDTQYF. CDR3 in DNA: TGTGCCAGCAGCTCTCCGGAAGGGGTCACAGATACGCAGTATTTT. The full variable domain, in which reference TRBV5-8 and TRBJ2-3 provide the parts outside the CDR3, is EAGVTQSPTHLIKTRGQQATLRCSPISGHTSVYWYQQALGLGLQFLLWYDEGEERNRGNFPPRFSGRQFPNYSSELNVNALELEDSALYLCASSSPEGVTDTQYFGPGTRLTVL.

This clone was picked up a small number of times. The chain carries TRBV9 and TRBJ1-1; no reliable D call. The CDR3 has 15 amino acids. V lost 0 bases, J lost 3 bases, and 12 bases lay in between. The germline CDR1 and CDR2 sequences are SGDLS and YYNGEE. CDR3: CASSVGGALDTEAFF. The CDR3 DNA is TGTGCCAGCAGCGTAGGGGGAGCATTGGACACTGAAGCTTTCTTT.

The chain is built from TRBV2 and TRBJ2-4; possible D gene TRBD1, 6 bases. Deletions cut 6 bases from V and 16 bases from J, with 16 bases between. CDR1 is SNHLY and CDR2 is FYNNEI in the germline V gene. CDR3 length equals 11 residues. The CDR3 nucleotides are TGTGCCAGCAGGGCTGAACAGGGCTATTACTTC. It yields the protein CASRAEQGYYF.

In regard to this clone: One junction end does not reproduce the germline sequence, and a read error may be involved. The rearrangement uses TRBV25-1 and TRBJ1-6; 7 bases fit TRBD1. Germline CDR1 is MGHDK and CDR2 is SYGVNS. This CDR3 spans 15 amino acids. The CDR3 spells CTSRKDRQHNSPLHF. For the CDR3, the DNA is TGTACCAGCAGAAAGGACAGGCAACATAATTCACCCCTCCACTTT.

V and J are TRBV7-2 and TRBJ2-3; weak D call: TRBD2 (6 bases). Trimming shortened V by 8 bases and J by 2 bases, and 20 bases separated the two germline ends. The germline V gene has CDR1 SGHTA and CDR2 FQGNSA. CDR3 length: 16 amino acids. The CDR3 protein is CASSPSPGLLTDTQYF. CDR3 nucleotides: TGTGCCAGCTCCCCCTCCCCGGGACTCCTCACAGATACGCAGTATTTT. Full variable domain (remainder filled in from reference TRBV7-2 and TRBJ2-3): GAGVSQSPSNKVTEKGKDVELRCDPISGHTALYWYRQSLGQGLEFLIYFQGNSAPDKSGLPSDRFSAERTGGSVSTLTIQRTQQEDSAVYLCASSPSPGLLTDTQYFGPGTRLTVL.

This sequence joins TRBV7-2 and TRBJ2-3; a weak D match, TRBD2 (7 bases). The CDR3 is 15 residues long. In germline, CDR1 is SGHTA, CDR2 FQGNSA. Trimming cost V 4 bases and J 2 bases, with 13 bases left between them. The CDR3 sequence: CASSSEGGDTDTQYF. CDR3 sequence (DNA): TGTGCCAGCAGCTCGGAGGGGGGGGACACAGATACGCAGTATTTT. Combining the CDR3 with reference TRBV7-2 and TRBJ2-3 gives the whole variable domain GAGVSQSPSNKVTEKGKDVELRCDPISGHTALYWYRQSLGQGLEFLIYFQGNSAPDKSGLPSDRFSAERTGGSVSTLTIQRTQQEDSAVYLCASSSEGGDTDTQYFGPGTRLTVL.

This clone was seen a handful of times. The CDR3 DNA sequence: TGTGCCAGCAGTGAACCAGCGGGGGGGCTGGAGACCCAGTACTTC. Amino acids: CASSEPAGGLETQYF. The chain employs TRBV2 and TRBJ2-5; TRBD2 aligns across 10 bases. V lost 2 bases, J lost 5 bases, and 5 bases stayed unmatched. Per the germline V gene, CDR1 is SNHLY and CDR2 is FYNNEI. CDR3 length: 15 residues.

The CDR3 region has the DNA TGTGCCAGCAGTCGGGTGGGGCCCGAGACCCAGTACTTC. This translates into CASSRVGPETQYF. This chain connects TRBV6-5 to TRBJ2-5, with D perhaps matching TRBD1 (5 bases). Germline V gene data show CDR1 as MNHEY and CDR2 as SVGAGI. The length of the CDR3 is 13 residues. V gave up 5 bases and J gave up 5 bases, with 12 bases separating them.

V and J are TRBV2 and TRBJ2-2, with TRBD1 identical over 12 bases. The length of the CDR3 is 15 residues. Per germline, CDR1 SNHLY and CDR2 FYNNEI. Trimming at V came to 5 bases and at J to 6 bases, leaving 4 bases not matched to a gene. CDR3 residues: CASSIRDRGPGELFF. CDR3 bases: TGTGCCAGCAGTATCCGGGACAGGGGGCCCGGGGAGCTGTTTTTT.

The chain has TRBV6-4 and TRBJ2-7, with TRBD1 matching over 7 bases. Germline trimming cut 0 bases from V and 2 bases from J; bases unmatched to any gene: 10. The V gene's germline CDR1 is MRHNA and CDR2 SNTAGT. The CDR3 has 17 residues. CDR3 region: CASSDSRGTDQTYEQYF. DNA for the CDR3: TGTGCCAGCAGTGACTCGAGGGGGACAGATCAAACCTACGAGCAGTACTTC.

This clone showed up just a few times. The genes are TRBV2 and TRBJ2-2, with 7 bases that match TRBD1. The CDR3 runs 15 residues. CDR1 and CDR2 (germline): SNHLY, FYNNEI. The trim removed 3 bases at V and 4 bases at J, leaving 5 bases unmatched. CDR3 residues: CASSELGGGTGELFF. CDR3 DNA sequence: TGTGCCAGCAGTGAGTTAGGGGGCGGCACCGGGGAGCTGTTTTTT.